The clone carrying this T cell receptor beta chain has only one observation. Its antigen remains unidentified. The sample's treatment: 19 received Ad26.COV2.S at low or high dose, single or two shots; about 5 received placebo; per-sample allocation not given. Repertoires come from day 63 after the first vaccine or placebo injection. The data originate from a study of Ad26.COV2.S vaccination and SARS-CoV-2 variants. General study results and limits: Analytic work on TCR breadth and depth might have understated the full extent of total T cell responses.

Germline V gives CDR1 MNHEY, CDR2 SVGAGI. CDR3 size: 15 residues. Trimming cost V 2 bases and J 5 bases; bases outside gene matches: 4. The repertoire was sequenced with immunoSEQ multiplex PCR; TCRdb's copy has only in-frame clones and lacks some. Among 300,000 to 400,000 clones listed, approximately 84% were seen once. This sequence originates from a person between 18 and 65 years old who received the Ad26.COV2.S COVID-19 vaccine or a placebo. The chain couples TRBV6-5 to TRBJ2-5; 11 bases line up with TRBD2. Material: peripheral blood, obtained in a trial of Ad26.COV2.S vaccine versus placebo. CDR3 in DNA: TGTGCCAGCAGTTACGTAGCGGGAGGGTCGGAGACCCAGTACTTC. It translates to CASSYVAGGSETQYF.